This T cell receptor (beta chain) was found in a study of cytomegalovirus exposure and HLA in healthy donors. Across the study: When about 400 donors were genotyped, over 80% of them were found to fall in the Caucasian-associated ancestry cluster.

Study-wide points: Earlier analysis found most TCR beta V segments productive about 90% or about 30% of the time.

This PCR relied on a set of 60 Vbeta primers and 13 Jbeta primers. Sequencing was performed with immunoSEQ multiplex PCR; in TCRdb, only in-frame clones are kept and a portion is missing. The table lists some 120,000 clones, with under 3.5% in the top ten. Note on this clone: Its antigen is not identified.

V lost 6 bases to trimming and J lost 4 bases; unmatched junction nucleotides: 4. CDR1 and CDR2 from the germline V gene are MDHEN and SYDVKM. There are 13 residues in the CDR3. The chain joins TRBV28 to TRBJ2-7; 9 bases align to TRBD2. This clonotype originated in a young man in good health and CMV-seronegative. Sequenced input: PBMCs. The CDR3 DNA reads TGTGCCAGCAGCCCTAGCGGGATGTACGAGCAGTACTTC. It encodes CASSPSGMYEQYF.